This T cell receptor (beta chain) came from a study of cytomegalovirus exposure and HLA in healthy donors. This PCR relied on a set of 60 Vbeta primers and 13 Jbeta primers. The protocol was immunoSEQ multiplex PCR, while the TCRdb copy is restricted to in-frame clones and leaves out a portion. The sample holds 80,000 to 100,000 clones, about 81% seen once. Turning to this clone: The antigen is unknown.

Healthy donors of bone marrow made up the group. Overall study results and limits: Some public TCRs appeared in many individuals, while most sequences were rare. Further analysis was carried out later, and it showed several of the most significant clusters appearing linked to common viral pathogens. Analysis performed later showed TCR beta chains linked to HLA being more clonally expanded than equally common others.

Germline V gene sequence: CDR1 MNHNS, CDR2 SASEGT. V lost 1 base and J 6 bases, leaving 16 bases between the germline ends. This CDR3 is built from 16 residues. The rearrangement uses TRBV6-1 and TRBJ2-1; TRBD1 might be the D (7 bases). Source material: PBMCs. This clonotype originated in a man aged 40-55 years in good health and CMV-seronegative. CDR3 amino acids: CASSEGAGQPANEQFF. DNA of the CDR3: TGTGCCAGCAGTGAAGGGGCGGGACAGCCAGCCAATGAGCAGTTCTTC.